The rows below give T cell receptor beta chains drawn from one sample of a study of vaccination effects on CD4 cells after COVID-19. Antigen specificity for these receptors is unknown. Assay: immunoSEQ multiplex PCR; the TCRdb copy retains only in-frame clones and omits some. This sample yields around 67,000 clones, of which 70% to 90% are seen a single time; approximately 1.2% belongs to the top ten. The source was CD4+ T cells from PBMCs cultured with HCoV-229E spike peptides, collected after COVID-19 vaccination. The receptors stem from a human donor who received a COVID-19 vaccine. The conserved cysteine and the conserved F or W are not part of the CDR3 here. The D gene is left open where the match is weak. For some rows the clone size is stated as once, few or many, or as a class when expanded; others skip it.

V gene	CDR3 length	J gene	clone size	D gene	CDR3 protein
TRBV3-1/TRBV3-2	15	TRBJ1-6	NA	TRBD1	ASSHAGGDSFNSPLH
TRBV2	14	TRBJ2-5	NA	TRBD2	AGDPSGGVVGETQY
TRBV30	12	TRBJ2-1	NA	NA	AWKATRGGNEQF
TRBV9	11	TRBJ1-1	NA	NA	ASSVAADTEAF
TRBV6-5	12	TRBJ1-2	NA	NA	ASRQQGEGYGYT
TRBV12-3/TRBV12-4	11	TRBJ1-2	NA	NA	ASSTGYNYGYT
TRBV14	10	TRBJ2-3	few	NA	ASSLIPDTQY
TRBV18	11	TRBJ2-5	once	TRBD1	ASSPGQQETQY
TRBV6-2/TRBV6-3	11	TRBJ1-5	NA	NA	ASSYGSVQPQH
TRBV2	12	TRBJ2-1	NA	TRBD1	ASSEVGTGGEQF
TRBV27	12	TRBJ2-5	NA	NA	ASSFGGGRETQY
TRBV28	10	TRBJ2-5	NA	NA	ASRVSQETQY
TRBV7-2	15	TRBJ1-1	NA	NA	ASRTRAGGRIDTEAF
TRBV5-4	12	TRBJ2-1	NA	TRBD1	ASSTGQEGSEQF
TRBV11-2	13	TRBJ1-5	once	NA	ASSRAPGSNQPQH
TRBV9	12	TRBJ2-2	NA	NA	ASSSRTKTGELF
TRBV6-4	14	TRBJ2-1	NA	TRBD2	ASSDSSGGAENEQF
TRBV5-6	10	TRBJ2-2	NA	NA	ASSFKPGELF
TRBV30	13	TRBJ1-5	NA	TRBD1	AWSVRDRVVQPQH
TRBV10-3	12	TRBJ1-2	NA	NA	AISDQGRSYGYT
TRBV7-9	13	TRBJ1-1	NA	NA	ASSLGKGDNTEAF
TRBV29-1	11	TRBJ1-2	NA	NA	SVKIPAIYGYT
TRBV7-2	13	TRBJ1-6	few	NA	ASSSRDGTNSPLH
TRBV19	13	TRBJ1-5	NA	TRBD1	ASSKTGGEGQPQH
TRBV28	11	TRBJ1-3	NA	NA	ASSSWGANTIY
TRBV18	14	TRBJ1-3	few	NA	ASSPFRDSSGNTIY
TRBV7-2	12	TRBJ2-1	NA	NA	ASSLVTTRNEQF
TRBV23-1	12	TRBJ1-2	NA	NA	ASSSPRENYGYT
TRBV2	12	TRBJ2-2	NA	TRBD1	ASVDRGKTGELF
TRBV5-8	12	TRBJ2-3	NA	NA	ASPGTLRTDTQY
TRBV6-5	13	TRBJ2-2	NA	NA	ASRLPGKNTGELF
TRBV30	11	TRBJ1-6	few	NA	AWKGPLRHPLH
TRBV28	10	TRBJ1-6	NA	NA	ASSFPNSPLH
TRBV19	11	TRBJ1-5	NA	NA	ASNNRADQPQH
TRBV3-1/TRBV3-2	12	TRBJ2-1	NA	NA	ASSSYRANNEQF
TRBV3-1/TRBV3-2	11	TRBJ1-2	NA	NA	ASSQLGPDGYT
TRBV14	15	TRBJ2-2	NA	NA	ASSPSRAAVNTGELF
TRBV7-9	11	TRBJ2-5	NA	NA	ASSLQVLETQY
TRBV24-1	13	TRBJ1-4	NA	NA	ATSELVSGGEKLF
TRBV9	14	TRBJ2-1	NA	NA	ASSVVGGAGYNEQF
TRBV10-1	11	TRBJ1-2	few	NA	ASSVSRAAGYT
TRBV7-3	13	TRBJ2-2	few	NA	ASSLTGTDTGELF
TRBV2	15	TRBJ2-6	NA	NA	ASSVWGAETGANVLT
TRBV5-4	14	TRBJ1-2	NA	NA	ASSTAKRSEGDGYT
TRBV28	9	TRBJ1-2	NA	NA	ASSLLLVFT
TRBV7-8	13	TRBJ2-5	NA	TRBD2	ASRSGRGRAETQY
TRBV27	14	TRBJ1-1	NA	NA	ASSGGWGVSDTEAF
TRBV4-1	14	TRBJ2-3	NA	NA	ASSSTLDRYTDTQY
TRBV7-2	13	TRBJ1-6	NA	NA	ASSGMGLYNSPLH
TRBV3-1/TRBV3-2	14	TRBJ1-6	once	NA	ASSQGFGGEYSPLH
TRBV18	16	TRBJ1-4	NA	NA	ASSPDPGQTATNEKLF
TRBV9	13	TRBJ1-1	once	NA	ASSARGASNTEAF
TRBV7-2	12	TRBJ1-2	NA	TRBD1	ASSPGQENYGYT
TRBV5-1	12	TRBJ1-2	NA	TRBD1	ASSIGQGTVGYT
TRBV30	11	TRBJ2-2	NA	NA	AWSVMNTGELF
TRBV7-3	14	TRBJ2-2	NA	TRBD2	ASSQGSERGAGELF
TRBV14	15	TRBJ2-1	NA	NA	ASSPKPLSGSYNEQF